The clone carrying this T cell receptor beta chain was observed a few times. The authors extracted at least 6 micrograms of total RNA per sample. Sample-barcoded 5' priming and a J-beta primer mix drove a second PCR of roughly 7 to 11 cycles. With 12 random nucleotides, a template-switch adaptor tagged each individual cDNA molecule. Per sample, CDR3-containing paired-end reads numbered at least 2.5 million. TCRdb reanalysed the 5' RACE reads using MiXCR and keeps one entry per CDR3 protein. The sample includes roughly 800,000 distinct CDR3 sequences, around 36% of them seen just once. J was trimmed by 11 bases and V by 5 bases; bases with no gene match: 20. This CDR3 is 16 amino acids long. This sample stems from a study of blood T cells in healthy people across ages.

The TCR was taken from a man in his late teens or twenties in good health. The sample comprised blood. The rearrangement uses TRBV12-3 or TRBV12-4 and TRBJ2-5, with 7 bases matching TRBD1. The CDR3 sequence: CASSPRQGNGDNEQYF. DNA of the CDR3: TGTGCCAGCAGTCCTCGACAGGGAAATGGGGACAATGAGCAGTACTTC.